This T cell receptor (beta chain) emerged from a study of cytomegalovirus exposure and HLA in healthy donors (dated by TCRdb to about 2017). Regarding the complete study: An earlier analysis of more than 550 of the donors reported approximately 260 Gb of sequence data and 117 million unique TCR beta sequences obtained from about 179 million T cells. Among around 400 genotyped donors of the cohort, an average of about 240,000 unique TCR beta nucleotide sequences were sequenced per donor, roughly a sixth of them non-productive. A handful of DR-DQ haplotypes were treated as single units for association and clustering because of strong linkage in the cohort. All discovery cohort repertoires had been generated using a single sequencing platform. The study used immunosequencing to profile the T cell repertoires of under 700 subjects and linked those repertoires to cytomegalovirus serostatus. HLA typing included class I and class II loci at four-digit resolution. Alongside the repertoire data, information on donor age, sex, ethnicity and CMV serostatus was compiled. The later analysis used no new phenotypic data to find candidate immune exposures, relying instead on TCR beta sequences and their occurrence across donors. Approximately 300 gigabases of sequencing data and around 85 million unique TCR sequences made up an early release that covered some 640 HLA-typed donors. In a later analysis, previously published TCR beta repertoires from more than 500 donors were re-analyzed and high-resolution HLA genotyping was added so that TCR occurrence patterns could be studied. Typing coverage varied by locus: roughly 620-640 donors for A, B, C, DRB1 and DQB1; more than 500 for DQA1; more than 600 for DPA1; approximately 490 for DPB1. In a later genetic analysis, genome-wide SNP genotypes for about three fifths of the 666 donors were used, and that subset was treated as a discovery cohort. Among the approximately 400 genotyped donors, around 81% belonged to the genetic ancestry cluster associated with self-reported Caucasian donors. The study was designed to test whether signatures of past pathogen exposure could be identified by cataloging public T cell receptors. An earlier analysis of roughly 580 of the donors used high-throughput TCR beta sequencing to judge whether each TCR beta V gene segment behaved as functional or pseudogenic. To predict cytomegalovirus infection status, the study brought together high-throughput TCR immunosequencing, statistical association of individual TCRs with disease status, and machine learning. A separate validation cohort of about 110 different subjects was used in addition to the approximately 640-subject first cohort. What the work shows at the level of the full study, not this receptor alone: The classifier was reported to diagnose cytomegalovirus status with high specificity and sensitivity in both the original cohort and the validation cohort. Strong co-occurrence of HLA alleles, especially DR and DQ, made assigning TCR associations to individual alleles difficult. The sequencing pipeline was judged likely to have produced a cluster of highly shared sequence variants as a technical artifact. A later genetic analysis reported fewer N-insertions in productive TCRs among donors in an Asian-associated ancestry cluster than the approximately 700-donor mean. According to a later analysis, TCR association rates differed among HLA loci, with DRB1 alleles showing the most associated TCRs and HLA-C alleles showing the fewest. The authors suggested that the approach could potentially be extended to other disease states and immunological phenotypes. Because HLA typing was unavailable for some donors at each locus, only the typed subset was used in association tests. Specific HLA alleles were associated with 16,951 TCR beta sequences at a false discovery rate of 0.05 in a later analysis. A further reported finding was that TCR beta sequences accurately predicted the HLA-A and HLA-B alleles for most subjects in the first cohort. Linkage disequilibrium might explain the correlated functional status among segregating V segments, but an unknown experimental factor could not be excluded. Most CMV-associated TCR beta chains appeared to be HLA-restricted in a later analysis, and the HLA associations seemed to be driven largely by CMV exposure. In a later analysis, HLA-associated TCR beta chains showed more clonal expansion and lower generation probabilities than non-associated chains that were equally common. The study gave a list of under 200 TCR beta chains associated with cytomegalovirus. The earlier analysis of approximately 540 of the donors excluded roughly 16 rarely observed V segments, including chromosome 9 orphons, because counts were too low. While some public TCRs were present in many individuals, most TCR sequences turned up only very rarely across donors. In a later analysis, several top co-occurrence clusters were reported to appear linked to parvovirus B19, influenza, CMV and Epstein-Barr virus. In this cohort, only TCR beta chains were sequenced, and detectable features were limited by the absence of alpha or paired-chain data. In an earlier analysis of some 640 of the donors, most TCR beta V segments were observed in productive rearrangements about 90% or about 30% of the time, broadly matching IMGT annotations. In vitro tests confirmed that a few of the cytomegalovirus-associated TCR beta chains recognize cytomegalovirus antigens. Immune exposure information for the cohort was limited to CMV serostatus. In a later genetic analysis, a missense DCLRE1C variant was associated with V-gene and J-gene trimming of TCR beta chains, and the association was replicated in an independent cohort. Roughly uniform sequencing depth across donors was assumed in presence/absence analyses, although this assumption may not hold.

The receptor library was made with the immunoSEQ multiplex PCR assay. The multiplex PCR relied on a mix of 60 forward primers for TCR Vbeta segments and 13 reverse primers for TCR Jbeta segments. Amplification of the CDR3 region of rearranged TCR beta genes was performed with a multiplex PCR assay on genomic DNA. The amplified TCR beta libraries were sequenced on the Illumina HiSeq System as 87-base-pair reads. On the study's bioinformatics: A later analysis counted approximately 76 million unique TCR beta chains across the 650 to 800 repertoires, and around 12 million of these chains were shared by at least two donors. To remove PCR and sequencing errors, raw reads were error-corrected and collapsed into unique sequences using a nearest-neighbor algorithm that merged closely related sequences. To assign V, D and J gene segments, CDR3 sequences were aligned to IMGT reference sequences. For a sequence to be retained, a match of at least six nucleotides was required to both a V gene segment and a J gene segment. Rearrangements were classified as productive when the CDR3 lacked stop codons and remained in frame with V and J, and all other rearrangements were classified as non-productive. Following IMGT convention, CDR3 was defined as the stretch from the second conserved V-encoded cysteine up to the conserved J-encoded phenylalanine. In an earlier analysis of approximately 590 of the donors, sequences lacking an unambiguous match to a single V gene segment were excluded. In an earlier analysis of 587 of the donors, V segments were called functional above 56.7% productive rearrangements and were called segregating when the between-donor standard deviation exceeded 5%. A statistical classification framework was developed to diagnose cytomegalovirus status using the catalog of TCR beta chain sequences. In a later analysis, V and J genes were assigned by comparing TCR nucleotide sequences against IMGT/GENE-DB human TR gene sequences. In a later analysis, CDR3 sequences and most-parsimonious VDJ recombination scenarios were assigned using the TCRdist pipeline. In a later analysis, each TCR beta chain was defined by its CDR3 amino acid sequence together with its V-gene family, and reads without a unique V-gene family were excluded. In a later analysis, fewer than 650 highly shared, low-generation-probability nucleotide sequences were removed to address suspected cross-contamination and a sequencing artifact. In a later analysis, a clonal expansion index was calculated for each public chain from normalized within-repertoire ranks of inferred template counts. In a later analysis, generation probabilities were computed with a VDJ recombination model fitted to out-of-frame rearrangements, and the resulting probabilities were checked against IGoR. Hypergeometric tests were used in a later analysis to score TCR-TCR, TCR-HLA and TCR-CMV co-occurrence, with a repertoire-size bias correction applied to the TCR pairs. A later analysis estimated false discovery rates by permuting HLA or CMV assignments 20 times. In a later analysis, co-occurring TCRs were grouped with DBSCAN, and TCRdist sequence similarity was added when clustering was performed within HLA-allele-positive subsets. Repertoires with fewer than 30,000 or more than 120,000 public chains, plus five repertoires with anomalous nucleotide sharing, were excluded from co-occurrence clustering. Imported from immuneACCESS, the table was reduced by TCRdb to in-frame sequences with V and J called. These copies leave out some clones; in studies compared against another copy, an unresolved V gene accounts for under half, and the cause of the remainder is not known. V and J calls and clone size are given by that table; D and trimming were obtained from the DNA. This sample's table lists more than 200,000 clones. Roughly 0.89% of the sample is held by the ten biggest clonotypes.

With respect to this clone: The antigen it binds to is not known.

The cohort comprised under 700 healthy bone marrow donors. At the time of sampling, every cohort member was nominally healthy, though immune exposures that went unrecorded were likely present. The donor tested CMV seropositive, placing the donor among the 310 or so seropositive members of the cohort. A peripheral blood sample was collected from each donor, and TCR beta sequencing was performed on peripheral blood mononuclear cells. The Qiagen DNeasy Blood Extraction Kit was used to extract genomic DNA from the blood cell samples. This receptor was identified in a woman aged 30 to 39 in good health and CMV-seropositive. Sequencing was done on a sample of PBMCs.

The CDR3 reads CASSKQGVSSGANVLTF. The DNA is as follows: TGTGCCAGCAGTAAACAGGGGGTCAGCTCTGGGGCCAACGTCCTGACTTTC. Recombination joined TRBV27 with TRBJ2-6, with 8 bases matching TRBD1. Relative to germline, V is missing 5 bases and J is missing 0 bases, with 6 bases of the junction outside any gene match. Measured from the cysteine to the phenylalanine, the CDR3 is 17 residues long. Solely the CDR3 DNA is kept, with 51 bases framed from the first base. CDR1 and CDR2 are drawn from the germline V gene (reference sequence): MNHEY, SMNVEV. Joined to the reference TRBV27 and TRBJ2-6 proteins, this CDR3 gives the full variable domain: EAQVTQNPRYLITVTGKKLTVTCSQNMNHEYMSWYRQDPGLGLRQIYYSMNVEVTDKGDVPEGYKVSRKEKRNFPLILESPSPNQTSLYFCASSKQGVSSGANVLTFGAGSRLTVL.